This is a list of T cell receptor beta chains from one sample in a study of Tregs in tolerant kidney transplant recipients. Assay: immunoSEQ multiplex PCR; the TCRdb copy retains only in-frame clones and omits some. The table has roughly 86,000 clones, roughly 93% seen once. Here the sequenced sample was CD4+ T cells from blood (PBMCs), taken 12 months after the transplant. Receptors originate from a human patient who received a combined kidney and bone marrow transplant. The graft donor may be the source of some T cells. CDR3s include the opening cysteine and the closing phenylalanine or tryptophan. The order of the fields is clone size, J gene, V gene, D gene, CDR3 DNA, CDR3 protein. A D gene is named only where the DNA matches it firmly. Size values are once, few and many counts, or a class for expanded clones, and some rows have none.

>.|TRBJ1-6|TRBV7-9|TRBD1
TGTGCCAGCAGGCACAGGGGGGGGAATTCCCCCCTCCACTTT
CASRHRGGNSPLHF
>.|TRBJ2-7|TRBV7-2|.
TGTGCCAGCAGCTTAGTCCGGGGGTCCTACGAGCAGTACTTC
CASSLVRGSYEQYF
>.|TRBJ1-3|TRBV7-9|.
TGTGCCAGCAGCTTACAGTGGCCCTCTGGAAACACCATATATTTT
CASSLQWPSGNTIYF
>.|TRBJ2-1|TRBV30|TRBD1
TGTGCCTGGGCTCCGGGACAGGGTTGGGATGAGCAGTTCTTC
CAWAPGQGWDEQFF
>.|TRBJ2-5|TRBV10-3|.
TGTGCCATCAGTGAGGACTGGGTCGGGCAAGAGACCCAGTACTTC
CAISEDWVGQETQYF
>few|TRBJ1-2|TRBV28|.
TGTGCCAGCAGCTTAGGGACAACCTGGGGCTACACCTTC
CASSLGTTWGYTF
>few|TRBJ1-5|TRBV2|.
TGTGCCAGCAGTGAACAGAATGCGGATCAGCCCCAGCATTTT
CASSEQNADQPQHF
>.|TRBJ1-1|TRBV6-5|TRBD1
TGTGCCACCCGAGGGACAGGGCGGGACACTGAAGCTTTCTTT
CATRGTGRDTEAFF
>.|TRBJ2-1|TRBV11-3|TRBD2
TGTGCCAGCAGCACCGGGACTAGCGGGAGCTCCTACAATGAGCAGTTCTTC
CASSTGTSGSSYNEQFF
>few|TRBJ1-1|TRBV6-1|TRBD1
TGTGCCAGCAGTGAAGCAGGGACAGGTTTCACTGAAGCTTTCTTT
CASSEAGTGFTEAFF
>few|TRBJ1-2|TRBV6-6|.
TGTGCCAGCACTGACGGGGGGCGATATGGCTACACCTTC
CASTDGGRYGYTF